This TCR beta chain appears in the sequencing data of a study of response to subunit inactivated influenza vaccine. V lost 7 bases, J lost 7 bases, and 13 bases stayed unmatched. Germline values: CDR1 MNHNS, CDR2 SASEGT. CDR3 length: 15 residues. Study-wide findings and caveats: The authors put forward the suggestion that each seasonal influenza vaccination may bring in only a limited number of new T cells.

A word on this clonotype: Its antigen is not known.

Each CDR3 protein is one row after TCRdb ran MiXCR on the RT-PCR reads. The sample yields fewer than 800,000 distinct CDR3 sequences, about a sixth seen once. The J gene is TRBJ1-5, the V gene TRBV6-1; TRBD1 matches 7 bases. Source: PBMCs from blood, taken 11 to 12 days after vaccination. The source is a man aged 50 to 59 who received an inactivated influenza vaccine. The CDR3 sequence: CASTPQGLGWQPQHF. In DNA, the CDR3 is TGTGCCAGCACCCCACAGGGGCTGGGTTGGCAGCCCCAGCATTTT.